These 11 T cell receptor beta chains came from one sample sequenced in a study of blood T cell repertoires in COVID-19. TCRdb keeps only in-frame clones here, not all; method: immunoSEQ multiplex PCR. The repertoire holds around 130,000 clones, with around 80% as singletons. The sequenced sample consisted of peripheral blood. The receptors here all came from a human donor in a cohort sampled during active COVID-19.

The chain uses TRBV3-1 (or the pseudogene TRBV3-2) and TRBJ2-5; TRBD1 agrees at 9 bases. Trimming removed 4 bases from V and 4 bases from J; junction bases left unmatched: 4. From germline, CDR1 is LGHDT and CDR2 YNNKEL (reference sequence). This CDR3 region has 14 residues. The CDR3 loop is CASSRTGVGETQYF. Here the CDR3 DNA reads TGTGCCAGCAGCCGGACAGGGGTGGGAGAGACCCAGTACTTC.

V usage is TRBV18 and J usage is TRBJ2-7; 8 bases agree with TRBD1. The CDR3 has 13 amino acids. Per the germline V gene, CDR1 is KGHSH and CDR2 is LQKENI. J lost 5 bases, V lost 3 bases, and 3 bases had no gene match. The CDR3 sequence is CASSPPTGDEQYF. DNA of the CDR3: TGTGCCAGCTCACCGCCGACAGGGGACGAGCAGTACTTC.

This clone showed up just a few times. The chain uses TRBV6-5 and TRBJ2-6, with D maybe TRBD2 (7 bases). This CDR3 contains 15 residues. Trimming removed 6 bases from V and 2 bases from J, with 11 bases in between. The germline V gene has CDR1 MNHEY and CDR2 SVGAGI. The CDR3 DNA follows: TGTGCCAGCAGCGAGGGGGGGGCTGGGGCCAACGTCCTGACTTTC. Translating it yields CASSEGGAGANVLTF.

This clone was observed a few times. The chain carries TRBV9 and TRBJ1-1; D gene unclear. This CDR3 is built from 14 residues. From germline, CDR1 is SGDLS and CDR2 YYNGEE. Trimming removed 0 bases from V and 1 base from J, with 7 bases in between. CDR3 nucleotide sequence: TGTGCCAGCAGCGTAGTCGGGAGGAACACTGAAGCTTTCTTT. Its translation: CASSVVGRNTEAFF.

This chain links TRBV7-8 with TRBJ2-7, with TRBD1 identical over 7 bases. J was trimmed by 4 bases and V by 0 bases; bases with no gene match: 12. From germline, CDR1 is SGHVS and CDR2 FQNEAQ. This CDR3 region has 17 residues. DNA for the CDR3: TGTGCCAGCAGCTTAGCTTTCCAGGGGGACCTTTGGTACGAGCAGTACTTC. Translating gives CASSLAFQGDLWYEQYF.

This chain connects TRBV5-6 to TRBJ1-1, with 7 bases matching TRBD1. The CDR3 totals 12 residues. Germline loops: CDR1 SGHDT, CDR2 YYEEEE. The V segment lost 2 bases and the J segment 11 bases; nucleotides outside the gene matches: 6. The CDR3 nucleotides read TGTGCCAGCAGCTTACCGACAGGGACTGCTTTCTTT. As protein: CASSLPTGTAFF.

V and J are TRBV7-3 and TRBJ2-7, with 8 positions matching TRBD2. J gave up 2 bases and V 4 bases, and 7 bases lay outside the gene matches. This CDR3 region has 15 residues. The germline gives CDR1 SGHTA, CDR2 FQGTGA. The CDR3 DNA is TGTGCCAGCAGCTGGACGGGGGGGCTGGCCTACGAGCAGTACTTC. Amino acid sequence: CASSWTGGLAYEQYF. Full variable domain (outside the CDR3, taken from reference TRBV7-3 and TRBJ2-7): GAGVSQTPSNKVTEKGKYVELRCDPISGHTALYWYRQSLGQGPEFLIYFQGTGAADDSGLPNDRFFAVRPEGSVSTLKIQRTERGDSAVYLCASSWTGGLAYEQYFGPGTRLTVT.

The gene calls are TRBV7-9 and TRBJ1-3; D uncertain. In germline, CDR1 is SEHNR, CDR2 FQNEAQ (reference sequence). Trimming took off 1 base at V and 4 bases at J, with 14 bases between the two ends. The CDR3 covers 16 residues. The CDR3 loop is CASSLVSGFAGNTIYF. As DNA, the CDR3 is TGTGCCAGCAGCTTAGTATCAGGTTTCGCCGGAAACACCATATATTTT.

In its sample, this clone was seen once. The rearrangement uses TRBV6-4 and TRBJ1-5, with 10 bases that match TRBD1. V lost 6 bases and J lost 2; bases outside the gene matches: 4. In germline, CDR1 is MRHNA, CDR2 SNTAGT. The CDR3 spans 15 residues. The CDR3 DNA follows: TGTGCCAGCAGCCCCGGGACAGGGGGCAATCAGCCCCAGCATTTT. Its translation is CASSPGTGGNQPQHF.

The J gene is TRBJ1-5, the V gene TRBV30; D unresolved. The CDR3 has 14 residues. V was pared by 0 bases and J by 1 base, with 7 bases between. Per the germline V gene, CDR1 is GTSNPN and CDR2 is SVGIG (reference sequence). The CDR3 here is CAWSVWQSNQPQHF. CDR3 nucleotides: TGTGCCTGGAGTGTATGGCAGAGCAATCAGCCCCAGCATTTT.

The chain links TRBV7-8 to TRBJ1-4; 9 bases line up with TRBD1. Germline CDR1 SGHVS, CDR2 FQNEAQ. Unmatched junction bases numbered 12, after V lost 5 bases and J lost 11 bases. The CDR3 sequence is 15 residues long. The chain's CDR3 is CASSVTRDREDKLFF. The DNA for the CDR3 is TGTGCCAGCAGCGTAACCCGGGACAGGGAAGACAAACTGTTTTTT.